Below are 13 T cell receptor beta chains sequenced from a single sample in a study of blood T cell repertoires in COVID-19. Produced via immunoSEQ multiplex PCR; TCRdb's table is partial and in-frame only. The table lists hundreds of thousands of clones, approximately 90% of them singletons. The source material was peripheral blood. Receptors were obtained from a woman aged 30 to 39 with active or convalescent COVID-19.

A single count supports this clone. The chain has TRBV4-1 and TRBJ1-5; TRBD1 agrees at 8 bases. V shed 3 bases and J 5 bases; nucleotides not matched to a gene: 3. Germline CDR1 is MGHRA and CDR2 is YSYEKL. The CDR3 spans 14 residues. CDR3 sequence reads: CASSQGQVDQPQHF. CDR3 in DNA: TGCGCCAGCAGCCAGGGACAGGTCGATCAGCCCCAGCATTTT.

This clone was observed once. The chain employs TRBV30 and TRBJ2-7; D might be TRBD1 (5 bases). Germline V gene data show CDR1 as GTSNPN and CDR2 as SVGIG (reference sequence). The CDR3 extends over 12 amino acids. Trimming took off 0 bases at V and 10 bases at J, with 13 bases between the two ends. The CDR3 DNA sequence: TGTGCCTGGAGTGTATTAGCAGGGTCTCAGTACTTC. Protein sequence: CAWSVLAGSQYF.

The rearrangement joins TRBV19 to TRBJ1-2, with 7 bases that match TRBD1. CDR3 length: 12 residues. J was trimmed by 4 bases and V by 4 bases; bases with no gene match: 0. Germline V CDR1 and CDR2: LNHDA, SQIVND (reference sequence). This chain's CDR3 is CASSTGGYGYTF. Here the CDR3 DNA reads TGTGCCAGTAGTACAGGGGGCTATGGCTACACCTTC.

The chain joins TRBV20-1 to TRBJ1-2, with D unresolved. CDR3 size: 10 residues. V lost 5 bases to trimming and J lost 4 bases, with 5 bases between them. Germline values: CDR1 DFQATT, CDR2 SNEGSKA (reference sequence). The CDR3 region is CSALSYGYTF. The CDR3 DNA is TGCAGTGCTCTCAGCTATGGCTACACCTTC.

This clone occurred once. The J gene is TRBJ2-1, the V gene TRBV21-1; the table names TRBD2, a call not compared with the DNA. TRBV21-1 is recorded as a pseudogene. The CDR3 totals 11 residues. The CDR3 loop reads CASSTGEAQFF. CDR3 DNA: TGTGCCAGCAGCACGGGAGAGGCTCAGTTCTTC.

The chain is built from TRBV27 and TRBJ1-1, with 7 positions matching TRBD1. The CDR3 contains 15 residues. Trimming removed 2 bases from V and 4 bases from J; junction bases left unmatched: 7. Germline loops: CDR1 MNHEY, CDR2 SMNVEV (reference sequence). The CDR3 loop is CASSLGQGGFTEAFF. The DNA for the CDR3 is TGTGCCAGCAGTTTAGGGCAGGGGGGATTCACTGAAGCTTTCTTT.

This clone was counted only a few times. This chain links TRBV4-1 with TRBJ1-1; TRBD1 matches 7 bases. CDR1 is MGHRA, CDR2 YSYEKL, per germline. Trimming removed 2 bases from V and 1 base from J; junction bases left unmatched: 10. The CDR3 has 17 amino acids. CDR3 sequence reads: CASSQPWTGWSNTEAFF. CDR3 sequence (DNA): TGCGCCAGCAGCCAACCCTGGACAGGATGGTCGAACACTGAAGCTTTCTTT.

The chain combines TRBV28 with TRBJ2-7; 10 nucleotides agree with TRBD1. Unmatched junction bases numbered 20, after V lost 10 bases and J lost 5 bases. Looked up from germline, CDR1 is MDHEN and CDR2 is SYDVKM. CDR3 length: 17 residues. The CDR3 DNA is TGTGCCACCTCAGAGGGGACAGGGGAAGCTCGGGGGAACGAGCAGTACTTC. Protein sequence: CATSEGTGEARGNEQYF. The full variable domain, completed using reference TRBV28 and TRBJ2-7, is DVKVTQSSRYLVKRTGEKVFLECVQDMDHENMFWYRQDPGLGLRLIYFSYDVKMKEKGDIPEGYSVSREKKERFSLILESASTNQTSMYLCATSEGTGEARGNEQYFGPGTRLTVT.

For the CDR3, the DNA is TGTGCCAGCAGTGCCGCTGCTAGCGGTTCCTACGAGCAGTACTTC. Amino acids: CASSAAASGSYEQYF. V is TRBV2 and J is TRBJ2-7, with 7 bases that match TRBD2. The CDR3 length is 15 residues. Germline V gene data show CDR1 as SNHLY and CDR2 as FYNNEI. V gave up 4 bases and J gave up 1 base; unmatched junction bases: 7. The complete variable domain, with remaining parts taken from reference TRBV2 and TRBJ2-7, reads EPEVTQTPSHQVTQMGQEVILRCVPISNHLYFYWYRQILGQKVEFLVSFYNNEISEKSEIFDDQFSVERPDGSNFTLKIRSTKLEDSAMYFCASSAAASGSYEQYFGPGTRLTVT.

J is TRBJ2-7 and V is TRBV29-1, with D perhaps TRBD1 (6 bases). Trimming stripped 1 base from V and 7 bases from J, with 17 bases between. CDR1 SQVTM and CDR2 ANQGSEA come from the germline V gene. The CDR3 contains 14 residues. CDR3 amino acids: CSVEVLGTRREQYF. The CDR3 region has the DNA TGCAGCGTTGAAGTATTGGGGACACGACGGGAGCAGTACTTC.

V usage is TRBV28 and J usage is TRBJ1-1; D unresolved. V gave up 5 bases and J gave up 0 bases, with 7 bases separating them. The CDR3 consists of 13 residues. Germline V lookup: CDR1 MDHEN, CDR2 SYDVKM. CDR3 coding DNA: TGTGCCAGCAGTCTCCCGGTGAACACTGAAGCTTTCTTT. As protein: CASSLPVNTEAFF.

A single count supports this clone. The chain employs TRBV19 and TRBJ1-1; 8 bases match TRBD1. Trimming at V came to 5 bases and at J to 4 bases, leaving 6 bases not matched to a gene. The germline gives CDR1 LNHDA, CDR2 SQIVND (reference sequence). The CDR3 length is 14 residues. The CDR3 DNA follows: TGTGCCAGTAGTCAGGGGGCGCGGAGCACTGAAGCTTTCTTT. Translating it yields CASSQGARSTEAFF.

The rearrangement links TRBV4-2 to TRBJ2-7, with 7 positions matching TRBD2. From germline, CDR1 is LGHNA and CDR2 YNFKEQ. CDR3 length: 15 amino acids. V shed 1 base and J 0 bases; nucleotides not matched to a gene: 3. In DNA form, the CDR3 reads TGTGCCAGCAGCCAAGTCGGCGGGGGCTCCTACGAGCAGTACTTC. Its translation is CASSQVGGGSYEQYF.